The TCR beta chain described here comes from a study of control samples from healthy donors and cancer patients. Sequencing used immunoSEQ multiplex PCR; TCRdb keeps in-frame clones, though not all of them. This table has more than 65,000 clones, around nine tenths appearing once. The CDR3 totals 15 residues. CDR1 is MDHEN and CDR2 is SYDVKM in the germline V gene. The V gene end was trimmed by 5 bases and the J gene end by 4 bases; junction bases not matched to a gene: 5. The sequenced material came from PBMCs. The J gene is TRBJ2-1, the V gene TRBV28, with 10 bases fitting TRBD2. This clonotype was obtained from a woman aged 60-75 years with head and neck cancer. CDR3 DNA: TGTGCCAGCAGTCCCGGGACTAGCGCATACAATGAGCAGTTCTTC. This sequence encodes CASSPGTSAYNEQFF.